This is a list of T cell receptor beta chains from one sample in a study of neurological immune-mediated disorders. TCRdb independently ran MiXCR on the 5' RACE reads; one entry per CDR3 protein. The table has roughly 65,000 distinct CDR3 sequences, approximately 3.7% seen once. Material for sequencing was PBMCs. These receptor sequences come from a man between 45 and 60 years old with multiple sclerosis. Each CDR3 is given with its conserved first and last residue. A D gene is named only where the DNA matches it firmly. Size tells how often a clone was seen, or its class if it is expanded.

d_call j_call v_call clone_size cdr3_aa cdr3_nt
. TRBJ1-5 TRBV28 many CASSLTGSWGQPQHF TGTGCCAGCAGTCTAACAGGGTCTTGGGGTCAGCCCCAGCATTTT
. TRBJ1-3 TRBV20-1 many CSASRLDFGSGNTIYF TGCAGTGCTAGTCGATTGGATTTTGGATCTGGAAACACCATATATTTT
. TRBJ1-4 TRBV28 many CASRTGTFGEKLFF TGTGCCAGCAGAACCGGGACATTCGGTGAAAAACTGTTTTTT
TRBD1 TRBJ2-1 TRBV4-1 many CASSQVTPRQGDEQFF TGCGCCAGCAGCCAAGTAACCCCACGACAGGGTGATGAGCAGTTCTTC
. TRBJ1-1 TRBV5-1 many CASSLVPVDTEAFF TGCGCCAGCAGCTTGGTTCCGGTGGACACTGAAGCTTTCTTT
. TRBJ2-1 TRBV29-1 many CSVDGGEIYNEQFF TGCAGCGTTGATGGCGGGGAGATCTACAATGAGCAGTTCTTC
. TRBJ2-1 TRBV6-6 many CASSSPRAGAYNEQFF TGTGCCAGCAGTTCCCCAAGGGCGGGGGCCTATAATGAGCAGTTCTTC
. TRBJ2-3 TRBV20-1 many CSARAGVGTDTQYF TGCAGTGCTAGAGCTGGGGTGGGCACAGATACGCAGTATTTT
TRBD1 TRBJ2-7 TRBV27 many CASSRQGTYEQYF TGTGCCAGCAGCAGACAGGGGACCTACGAGCAGTACTTC
TRBD1 TRBJ1-2 TRBV5-6 many CASSLLRDRIVYGYTF TGTGCCAGCAGCTTGCTCCGGGACAGGATAGTCTATGGCTACACCTTC
. TRBJ2-5 TRBV18 many CASSRRQTYQETQYF TGTGCCAGCTCACGACGACAGACGTACCAAGAGACCCAGTACTTC